The 20 T cell receptor beta chains below were found in one sample sequenced in a study of liver allograft versus peripheral blood T cells (TCRdb year 2020). About the full investigation: The study compared T cell receptor repertoires found within transplanted livers against repertoires in the peripheral blood of liver transplant recipients.

Sequencing relied on an Illumina MiSeq. Through fastp at Q25 and MiXCR, TCRdb rebuilt clones from the public reads, retaining in-frame beta chains. Entries are consolidated by CDR3 protein sequence, retaining the most common genes and DNA. This sample has roughly 5,000 distinct CDR3 sequences in its table, and over 15% of those were observed once. Together, the top ten hold less than 11% of the sample. The origin of the receptors is a human patient who had a liver transplant. In patients who had a transplant, some T cells may come from the graft donor.

This clonotype ranks as medium-sized (0.01 to 0.1%). The chain joins TRBV10-3 to TRBJ2-3, with D hard to call. The CDR3 contains 13 residues. Germline V gene lookup returns CDR1 ENHRY and CDR2 SYGVKD. Trimming stripped 7 bases from V and 1 base from J, with 9 bases between. The CDR3 region has the DNA TGTGCCATCAAGCCTCCGGGCACAGATACGCAGTATTTT. Translation: CAIKPPGTDTQYF.

By share, this clonotype counts as medium-sized. The CDR3 nucleotides read TGTGCCAGCAGTCCACAGGTAGGGAGCAATCAGCCCCAGCATTTT. This translates into CASSPQVGSNQPQHF. The chain joins TRBV27 to TRBJ1-5; TRBD1 is a possible D gene (5 bases). V was cut by 5 bases and J by 1 base, with 12 bases left in between. CDR3 length equals 15 residues. CDR1 is MNHEY and CDR2 is SMNVEV in the germline V gene (reference sequence).

By sample share, this clonotype is medium-sized. The rearrangement joins TRBV29-1 to TRBJ1-4; no firm D call. The CDR3 totals 13 residues. Germline V gene data show CDR1 as SQVTM and CDR2 as ANQGSEA. Trimming left V 7 bases short and J 5 bases short, with 14 bases between. The CDR3 reads CSALKTGNEKLFF. In DNA, the CDR3 is TGCAGCGCCCTCAAAACGGGGAATGAAAAACTGTTTTTT.

This clonotype rates as medium-sized (0.01 to 0.1%). The genes are TRBV19 and TRBJ1-5; TRBD1 aligns across 7 bases. Trimming removed 7 bases from V and 3 bases from J; junction bases left unmatched: 18. Looked up from germline, CDR1 is LNHDA and CDR2 is SQIVND (reference sequence). There are 18 residues in the CDR3. CDR3: CASIQSGGGTVINQPQHF. The CDR3 DNA reads TGTGCCAGTATCCAATCAGGGGGTGGGACGGTAATCAATCAGCCCCAGCATTTT.

This clonotype is categorized as medium-sized (0.01 to 0.1%). The chain combines TRBV15 with TRBJ1-2; no clear D gene. V was pared by 0 bases and J by 0 bases, with 11 bases between. This CDR3 is 16 amino acids long. CDR1 LNHNV and CDR2 YYDKDF come from the germline V gene (reference sequence). CDR3 sequence reads: CATSRDFTDSNYGYTF. The CDR3 DNA reads TGTGCCACCAGCAGAGATTTTACGGATTCTAACTATGGCTACACCTTC.

This clonotype counts as medium-sized. This chain joins TRBV27 and TRBJ2-7; tentative D call: TRBD1 (6 bases). Per germline, CDR1 MNHEY and CDR2 SMNVEV (reference sequence). The CDR3 is 14 amino acids. Trimming took 6 bases from V and 1 from J, leaving 13 bases between them. CDR3 amino acids: CASSLTGQSYEQYF. DNA for the CDR3: TGTGCCAGCAGCCTTACAGGGCAATCCTACGAGCAGTACTTC.

Remarks on this clonotype: A much larger clone lies a single base off, so this may be a read error. The chain links TRBV20-1 to TRBJ2-7; a possible D gene is TRBD1 (6 bases). This CDR3 is built from 13 residues. Germline V gene data show CDR1 as DFQATT and CDR2 as SNEGSKA (reference sequence). V was shortened by 6 bases and J by 5 bases, with 17 bases between the two germline ends. CDR3 in amino acids: CSAFRDKGNEQYF. Written as DNA, the CDR3 is TGCAGTGCCTTCCGGGACAAGGGGAACGAGCAGTACTTC.

This clonotype came up many times. The chain links TRBV7-2 to TRBJ2-3; either TRBD1 or TRBD2 may supply D (6 bases each). Trimming pared 6 bases from V and 8 bases from J, leaving 15 bases between. This CDR3 spans 13 amino acids. Germline CDR1 SGHTA, CDR2 FQGNSA. The CDR3: CASSPPGAATQYF. In DNA, the CDR3 is TGTGCCAGCAGTCCTCCGGGGGCGGCTACGCAGTATTTT.

The chain employs TRBV11-2 and TRBJ1-5, with D perhaps matching TRBD1 (6 bases). Germline assignment: CDR1 SGHAT and CDR2 FQNNGV. This CDR3 comprises 15 residues. Trimming cost V 1 base and J 6 bases, with 13 bases left between them. CDR3 loop: CASSLGTLGGQPQHF. The DNA for the CDR3 is TGTGCCAGCAGCTTAGGCACCTTAGGGGGTCAGCCCCAGCATTTT.

This clonotype was seen many times. J is TRBJ2-7 and V is TRBV5-6; 8 nucleotides line up with TRBD1. The CDR3 is 14 amino acids. Germline V CDR1 and CDR2: SGHDT, YYEEEE. Trimming at V came to 3 bases and at J to 3 bases, leaving 5 bases not matched to a gene. CDR3 in amino acids: CASSSDRAVYEQYF. The DNA for the CDR3 is TGTGCCAGCAGCTCGGACAGGGCGGTCTACGAGCAGTACTTC.

This clonotype is deemed medium-sized. V and J are TRBV28 and TRBJ1-3, with no clear D. V shed 2 bases and J shed 0 bases, with 5 bases lying between them. Germline V lookup: CDR1 MDHEN, CDR2 SYDVKM. The CDR3 spans 14 residues. The CDR3: CASSLPSSGNTIYF. In DNA, the CDR3 is TGTGCCAGCAGTTTACCGTCCTCTGGAAACACCATATATTTT.

This clonotype has only a few counts. The chain couples TRBV5-6 to TRBJ2-3; possible D gene TRBD2, 6 bases. Germline CDR1 is SGHDT and CDR2 is YYEEEE. This CDR3 has 14 amino acids. Trimming removed 0 bases at V and 6 bases at J, with 11 bases between. The CDR3 sequence is CASSLGGRGDTQYF. As DNA, the CDR3 is TGTGCCAGCAGCTTGGGAGGTCGGGGGGATACGCAGTATTTT.

Within the sample, this clonotype is medium-sized. The chain carries TRBV18 and TRBJ1-2, with TRBD1 as a possible D gene (6 bases). CDR1 and CDR2 (germline): KGHSH, LQKENI. The CDR3 contains 14 residues. The V end lost 2 bases, the J end lost 4 bases, and 11 bases lay between the germline ends. This CDR3 reads CASSPNREGYGYTF. CDR3 nucleotides: TGTGCCAGCTCACCAAACAGGGAGGGCTATGGCTACACCTTC.

This clonotype was seen at least ten times. This chain connects TRBV28 to TRBJ2-7; D call uncertain. Germline assignment: CDR1 MDHEN and CDR2 SYDVKM. Between the trimmed V and J ends, which lost 4 bases and 5 bases, there was a span of 15 bases. The CDR3 loop spans 14 amino acids. The CDR3 nucleotides read TGTGCCAGCAGTTCCCAGTTGGGGTCCGACGAGCAGTACTTC. Its translation is CASSSQLGSDEQYF. The variable domain in full, with the rest retrieved from reference TRBV28 and TRBJ2-7, is DVKVTQSSRYLVKRTGEKVFLECVQDMDHENMFWYRQDPGLGLRLIYFSYDVKMKEKGDIPEGYSVSREKKERFSLILESASTNQTSMYLCASSSQLGSDEQYFGPGTRLTVT.

The V gene is TRBV5-4, the J gene TRBJ2-2, with a tentative D call TRBD1 (5 bases). Germline V gene sequence: CDR1 SGHNT, CDR2 YYREEE (reference sequence). With 0 bases removed from V and 3 bases from J, the gap between germline ends came to 9 bases. CDR3 length: 15 residues. CDR3 sequence (DNA): TGTGCCAGCAGCTTGGGACAGTCGGACACCGGGGAGCTGTTTTTT. Its protein is CASSLGQSDTGELFF.

This clonotype was seen at least ten times. The rearrangement links TRBV25-1 to TRBJ2-1; D not resolved. V lost 3 bases to trimming and J lost 9 bases, with 15 bases between them. The CDR3 totals 14 residues. Germline V gene data show CDR1 as MGHDK and CDR2 as SYGVNS. The CDR3 region has the DNA TGTGCCAGCAGTGATCTCCGGGCCCTTAGTGAGCAGTTCTTC. Its protein is CASSDLRALSEQFF.

This clonotype was observed many times. The genes are TRBV28 and TRBJ2-7; D is possibly TRBD1 (5 bases). This CDR3 comprises 12 residues. Germline V gene data show CDR1 as MDHEN and CDR2 as SYDVKM. The V and J ends lost 2 bases and 6 bases respectively, with 8 bases between them. The CDR3 loop is CASSLPRVEQYF. The CDR3 DNA is TGTGCCAGCAGTTTACCCAGGGTCGAGCAGTACTTC.

Sample share makes this clonotype medium-sized. The chain recombines TRBV19 with TRBJ2-1; TRBD2 matches at 14 bases. Trimming took 6 bases from V and 0 from J; bases not matched to a gene: 10. Germline lookup yields CDR1 LNHDA and CDR2 SQIVND (reference sequence). The length of the CDR3 is 19 residues. CDR3 bases: TGTGCCAGTAGGCGGACCGGGACTAGCGGGGGCCGCTCCTACAATGAGCAGTTCTTC. Its translation is CASRRTGTSGGRSYNEQFF. Full variable domain (remainder filled in from reference TRBV19 and TRBJ2-1): DGGITQSPKYLFRKEGQNVTLSCEQNLNHDAMYWYRQDPGQGLRLIYYSQIVNDFQKGDIAEGYSVSREKKESFPLTVTSAQKNPTAFYLCASRRTGTSGGRSYNEQFFGPGTRLTVL.

Sample share makes this clonotype medium-sized. This chain uses TRBV6-5 with TRBJ2-7; 7 bases align to TRBD1. Germline V gives CDR1 MNHEY, CDR2 SVGAGI. Trimming cost V 6 bases and J 2 bases; bases outside gene matches: 10. This CDR3 spans 15 amino acids. CDR3 amino acids: CASRVYQGEAYEQYF. The CDR3, as DNA: TGTGCCAGCAGGGTATATCAGGGGGAAGCCTACGAGCAGTACTTC.

This clonotype came up a few times. The chain carries TRBV7-3 and TRBJ2-2; 9 nucleotides line up with TRBD1. From germline, CDR1 is SGHTA and CDR2 FQGTGA. The junction had 19 bases not matched to a gene; V was cut back by 5 bases and J by 6 bases. This CDR3 region has 19 residues. CDR3 coding DNA: TGTGCCAGCAGCCCCGGCTCCCACACCGGGACAGGGTTCTCCGGGGAGCTGTTTTTT. Amino acid sequence: CASSPGSHTGTGFSGELFF.